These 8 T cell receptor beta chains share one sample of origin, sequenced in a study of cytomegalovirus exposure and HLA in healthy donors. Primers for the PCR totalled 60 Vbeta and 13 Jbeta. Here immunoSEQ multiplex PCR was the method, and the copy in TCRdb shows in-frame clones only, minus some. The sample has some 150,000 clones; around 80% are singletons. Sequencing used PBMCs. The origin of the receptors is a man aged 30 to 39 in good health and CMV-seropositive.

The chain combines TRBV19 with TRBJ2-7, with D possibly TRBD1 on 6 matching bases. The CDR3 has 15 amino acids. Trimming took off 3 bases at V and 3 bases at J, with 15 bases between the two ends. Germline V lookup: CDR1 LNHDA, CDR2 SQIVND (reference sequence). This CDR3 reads CASSIGTGWNYEQYF. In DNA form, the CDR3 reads TGTGCCAGTAGTATTGGAACAGGGTGGAACTACGAGCAGTACTTC.

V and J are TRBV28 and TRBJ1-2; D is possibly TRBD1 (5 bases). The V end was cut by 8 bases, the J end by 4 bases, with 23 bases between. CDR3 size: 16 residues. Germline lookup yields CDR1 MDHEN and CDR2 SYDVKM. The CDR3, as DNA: TGTGCCAGCCGGGCCCTGGGGCGGGGGACCTTCTATGGCTACACCTTC. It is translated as CASRALGRGTFYGYTF.

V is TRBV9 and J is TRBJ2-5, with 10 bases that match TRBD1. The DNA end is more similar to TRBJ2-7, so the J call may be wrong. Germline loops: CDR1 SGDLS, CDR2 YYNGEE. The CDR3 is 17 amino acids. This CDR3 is CASSVALPGTGAHEQYF. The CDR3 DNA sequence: TGTGCCAGCAGCGTAGCCCTACCCGGGACAGGGGCGCACGAGCAGTACTTC.

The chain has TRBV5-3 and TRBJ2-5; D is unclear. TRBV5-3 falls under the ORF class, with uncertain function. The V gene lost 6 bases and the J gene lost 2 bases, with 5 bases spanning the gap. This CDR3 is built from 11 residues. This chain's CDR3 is CARTGQETQYF. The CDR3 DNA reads TGTGCCAGAACCGGGCAAGAGACCCAGTACTTC.

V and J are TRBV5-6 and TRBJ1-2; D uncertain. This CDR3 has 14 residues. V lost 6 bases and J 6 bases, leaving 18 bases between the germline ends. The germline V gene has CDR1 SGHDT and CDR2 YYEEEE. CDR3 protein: CASTPVGVGDGYTF. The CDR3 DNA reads TGTGCCAGCACCCCAGTGGGAGTCGGTGATGGCTACACCTTC. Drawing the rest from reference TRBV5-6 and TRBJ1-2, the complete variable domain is DAGVTQSPTHLIKTRGQQVTLRCSPKSGHDTVSWYQQALGQGPQFIFQYYEEEERQRGNFPDRFSGHQFPNYSSELNVNALLLGDSALYLCASTPVGVGDGYTFGSGTRLTVV.

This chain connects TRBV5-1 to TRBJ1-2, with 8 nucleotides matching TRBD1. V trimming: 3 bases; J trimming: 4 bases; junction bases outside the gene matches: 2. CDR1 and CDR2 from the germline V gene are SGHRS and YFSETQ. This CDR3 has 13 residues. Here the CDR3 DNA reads TGCGCCAGCAGCTACAGGGGGGTCTATGGCTACACCTTC. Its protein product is CASSYRGVYGYTF.

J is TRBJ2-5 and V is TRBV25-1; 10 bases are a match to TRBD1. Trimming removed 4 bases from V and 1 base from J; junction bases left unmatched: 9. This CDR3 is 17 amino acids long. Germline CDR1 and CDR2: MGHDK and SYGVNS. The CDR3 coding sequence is TGTGCCAGCAGTGGATTCCCGGGACAGGGGATCCAAGAGACCCAGTACTTC. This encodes CASSGFPGQGIQETQYF. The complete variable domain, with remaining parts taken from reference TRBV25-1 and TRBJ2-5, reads EADIYQTPRYLVIGTGKKITLECSQTMGHDKMYWYQQDPGMELHLIHYSYGVNSTEKGDLSSESTVSRIRTEHFPLTLESARPSHTSQYLCASSGFPGQGIQETQYFGPGTRLLVL.

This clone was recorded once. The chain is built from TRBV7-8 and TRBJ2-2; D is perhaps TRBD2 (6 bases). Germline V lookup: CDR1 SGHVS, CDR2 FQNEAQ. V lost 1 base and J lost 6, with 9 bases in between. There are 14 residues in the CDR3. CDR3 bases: TGTGCCAGCAGCTTAGTCCCGGGGGCCGGGGAGCTGTTTTTT. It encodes CASSLVPGAGELFF.